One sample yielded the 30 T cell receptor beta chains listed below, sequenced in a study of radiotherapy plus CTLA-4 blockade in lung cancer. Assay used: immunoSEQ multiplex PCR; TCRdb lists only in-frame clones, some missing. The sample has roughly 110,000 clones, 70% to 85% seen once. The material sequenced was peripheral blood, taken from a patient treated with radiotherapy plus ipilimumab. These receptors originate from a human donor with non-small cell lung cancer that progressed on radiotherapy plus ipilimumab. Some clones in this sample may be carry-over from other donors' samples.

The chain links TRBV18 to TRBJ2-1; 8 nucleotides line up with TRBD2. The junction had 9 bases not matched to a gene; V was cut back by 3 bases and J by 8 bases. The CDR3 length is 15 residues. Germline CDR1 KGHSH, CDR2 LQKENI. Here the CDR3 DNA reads TGTGCCAGCTCACCCGGACTAGCTCAGGTCTATGAGCAGTTCTTC. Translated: CASSPGLAQVYEQFF.

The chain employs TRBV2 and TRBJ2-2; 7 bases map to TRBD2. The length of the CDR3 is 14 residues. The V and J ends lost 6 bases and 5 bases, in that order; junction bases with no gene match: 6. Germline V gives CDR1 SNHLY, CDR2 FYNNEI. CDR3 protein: CASSPGRGTGELFF. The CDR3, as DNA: TGTGCCAGCAGCCCGGGGAGGGGAACCGGGGAGCTGTTTTTT.

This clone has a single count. CDR3 sequence: CASSAGSGANVLTF. DNA for the CDR3: TGTGCCAGCAGTGCAGGGTCTGGGGCCAACGTCCTGACTTTC. V gene TRBV2 combines with J gene TRBJ2-6, with a weak D call TRBD1 (5 bases). Germline V gene data show CDR1 as SNHLY and CDR2 as FYNNEI. The CDR3 covers 14 residues. Trimming cost V 4 bases and J 1 base, with 5 bases left between them.

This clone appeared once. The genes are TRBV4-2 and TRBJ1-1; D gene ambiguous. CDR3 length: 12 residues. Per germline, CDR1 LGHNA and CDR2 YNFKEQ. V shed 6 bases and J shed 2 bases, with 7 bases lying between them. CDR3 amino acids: CASRGTNTEAFF. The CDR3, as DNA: TGTGCCAGCAGAGGAACCAACACTGAAGCTTTCTTT.

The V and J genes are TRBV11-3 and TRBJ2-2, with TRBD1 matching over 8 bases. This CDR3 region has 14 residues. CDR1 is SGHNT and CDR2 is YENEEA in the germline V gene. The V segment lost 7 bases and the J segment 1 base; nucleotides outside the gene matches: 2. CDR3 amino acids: CASKDRVNTGELFF. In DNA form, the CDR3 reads TGTGCCAGCAAGGACAGGGTGAACACCGGGGAGCTGTTTTTT. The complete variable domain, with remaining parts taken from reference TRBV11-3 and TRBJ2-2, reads EAGVVQSPRYKIIEKKQPVAFWCNPISGHNTLYWYLQNLGQGPELLIRYENEEAVDDSQLPKDRFSAERLKGVDSTLKIQPAELGDSAVYLCASKDRVNTGELFFGEGSRLTVL.

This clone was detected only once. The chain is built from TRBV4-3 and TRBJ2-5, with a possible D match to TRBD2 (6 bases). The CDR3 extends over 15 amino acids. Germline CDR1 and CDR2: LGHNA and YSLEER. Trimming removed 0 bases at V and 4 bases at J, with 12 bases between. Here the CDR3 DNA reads TGCGCCAGCAGCCAAGAACCCGGGAGAGGAGAGACCCAGTACTTC. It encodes CASSQEPGRGETQYF.

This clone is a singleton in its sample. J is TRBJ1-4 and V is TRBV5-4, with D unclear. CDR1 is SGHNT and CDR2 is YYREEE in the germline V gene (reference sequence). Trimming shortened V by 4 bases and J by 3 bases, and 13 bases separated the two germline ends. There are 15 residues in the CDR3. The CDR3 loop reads CASSPYGGSNEKLFF. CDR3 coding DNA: TGTGCCAGCAGCCCCTACGGCGGTTCTAATGAAAAACTGTTTTTT. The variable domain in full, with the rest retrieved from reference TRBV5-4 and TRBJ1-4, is ETGVTQSPTHLIKTRGQQVTLRCSSQSGHNTVSWYQQALGQGPQFIFQYYREEENGRGNFPPRFSGLQFPNYSSELNVNALELDDSALYLCASSPYGGSNEKLFFGSGTQLSVL.

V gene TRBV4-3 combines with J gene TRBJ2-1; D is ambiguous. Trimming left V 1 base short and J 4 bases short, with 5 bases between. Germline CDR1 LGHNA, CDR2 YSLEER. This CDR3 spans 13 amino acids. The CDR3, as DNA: TGCGCCAGCAGCCAAGCTTATTACAATGAGCAGTTCTTC. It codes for CASSQAYYNEQFF.

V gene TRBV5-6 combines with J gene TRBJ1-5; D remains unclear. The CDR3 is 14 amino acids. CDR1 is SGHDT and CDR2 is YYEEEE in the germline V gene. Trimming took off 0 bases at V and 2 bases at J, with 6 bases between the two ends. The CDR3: CASSLGNGNQPQHF. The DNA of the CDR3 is TGTGCCAGCAGCTTGGGTAATGGCAATCAGCCCCAGCATTTT.

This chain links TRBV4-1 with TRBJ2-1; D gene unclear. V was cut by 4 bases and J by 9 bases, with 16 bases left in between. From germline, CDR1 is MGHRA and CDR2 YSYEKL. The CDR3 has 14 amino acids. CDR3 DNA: TGCGCCAGCAGCCGGGCCCCCTCCCACAGTGAGCAGTTCTTC. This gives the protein CASSRAPSHSEQFF.

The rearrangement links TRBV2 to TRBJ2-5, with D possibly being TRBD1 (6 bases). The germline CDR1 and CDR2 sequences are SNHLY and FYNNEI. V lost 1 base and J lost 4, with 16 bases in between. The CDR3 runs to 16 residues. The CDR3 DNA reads TGTGCCAGCAGTGAAGGTTCACAGGGTTTGGGAGAGACCCAGTACTTC. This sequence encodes CASSEGSQGLGETQYF.

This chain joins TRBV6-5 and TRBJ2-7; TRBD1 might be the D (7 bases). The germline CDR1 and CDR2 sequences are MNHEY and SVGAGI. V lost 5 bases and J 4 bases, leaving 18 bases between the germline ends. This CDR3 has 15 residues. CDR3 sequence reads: CASSPSGGQYYEQYF. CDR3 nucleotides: TGTGCCAGCAGTCCTTCCGGGGGACAGTATTACGAGCAGTACTTC.

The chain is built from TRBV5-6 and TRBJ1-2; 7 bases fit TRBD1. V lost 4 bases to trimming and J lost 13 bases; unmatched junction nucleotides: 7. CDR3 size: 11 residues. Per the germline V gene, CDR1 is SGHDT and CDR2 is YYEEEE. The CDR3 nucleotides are TGTGCCAGCAGCCGGGACAGCAGGCTCACCTTC. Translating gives CASSRDSRLTF.

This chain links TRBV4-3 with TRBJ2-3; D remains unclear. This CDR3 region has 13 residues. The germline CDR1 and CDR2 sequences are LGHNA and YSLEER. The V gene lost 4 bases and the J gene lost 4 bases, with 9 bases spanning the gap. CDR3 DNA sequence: TGCGCCAGCAGCCGCCTGGTAGCAGATACGCAGTATTTT. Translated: CASSRLVADTQYF.

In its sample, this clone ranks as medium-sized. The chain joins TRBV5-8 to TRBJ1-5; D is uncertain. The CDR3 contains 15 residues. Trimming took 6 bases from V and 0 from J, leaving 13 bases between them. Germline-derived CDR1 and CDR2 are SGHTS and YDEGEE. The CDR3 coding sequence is TGTGCCAGCACCATCGACAAGTATAGCAATCAGCCCCAGCATTTT. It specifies CASTIDKYSNQPQHF.

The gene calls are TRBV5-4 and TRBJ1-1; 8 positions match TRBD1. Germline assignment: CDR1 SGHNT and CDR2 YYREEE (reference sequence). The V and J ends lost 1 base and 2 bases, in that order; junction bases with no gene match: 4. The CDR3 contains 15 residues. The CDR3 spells CASSLSRGLNTEAFF. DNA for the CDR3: TGTGCCAGCAGCTTGTCCAGGGGGCTTAACACTGAAGCTTTCTTT.

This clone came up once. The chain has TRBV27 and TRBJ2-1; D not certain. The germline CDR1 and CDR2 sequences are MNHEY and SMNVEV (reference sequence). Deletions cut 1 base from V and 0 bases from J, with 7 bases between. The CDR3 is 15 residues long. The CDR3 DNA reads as TGTGCCAGCAGTTTATGGGGTACCTCCTACAATGAGCAGTTCTTC. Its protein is CASSLWGTSYNEQFF.

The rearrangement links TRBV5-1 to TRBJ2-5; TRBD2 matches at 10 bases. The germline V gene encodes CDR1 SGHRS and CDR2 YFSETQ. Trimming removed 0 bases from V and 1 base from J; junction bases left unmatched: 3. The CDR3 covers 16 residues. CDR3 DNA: TGCGCCAGCAGCTTGGTAGCGGGGGGATCCCAAGAGACCCAGTACTTC. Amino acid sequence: CASSLVAGGSQETQYF.

CDR3 coding DNA: TGTGCCAGTAGTATAGGTCAGTACAATGAGCAGTTCTTC. Residues: CASSIGQYNEQFF. The chain joins TRBV19 to TRBJ2-1; D remains ambiguous. CDR1 and CDR2 from the germline V gene are LNHDA and SQIVND (reference sequence). V was clipped by 1 base and J by 4 bases, with 5 bases between them. CDR3 length equals 13 residues.

The CDR3 DNA is TGTGCCAGCAGCTTATCCGCGGGGACAGGTAGCCGCGGCTACACCTTC. Translating it yields CASSLSAGTGSRGYTF. The chain uses TRBV11-2 and TRBJ1-2; 8 bases agree with TRBD1. Germline CDR1 SGHAT, CDR2 FQNNGV. V lost 2 bases, J lost 8 bases, and 13 bases stayed unmatched. The CDR3 runs to 16 residues.

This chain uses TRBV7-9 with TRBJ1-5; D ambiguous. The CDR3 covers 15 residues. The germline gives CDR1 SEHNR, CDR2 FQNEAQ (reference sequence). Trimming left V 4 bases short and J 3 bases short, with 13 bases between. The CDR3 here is CASSSHPEYNQPQHF. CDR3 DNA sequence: TGTGCCAGCAGCTCCCACCCCGAATACAATCAGCCCCAGCATTTT.

CDR3 amino acids: CASSLSAPPQGASGYTF. The CDR3 DNA sequence: TGTGCCAGCAGCTTATCAGCCCCACCTCAGGGGGCGTCGGGCTACACCTTC. The chain carries TRBV7-2 and TRBJ1-2; 8 bases align to TRBD1. In germline, CDR1 is SGHTA, CDR2 FQGNSA. The CDR3 sequence is 17 residues long. After removal of 2 bases from V and 8 bases from J, the junction contained 16 bases not matched to a gene.

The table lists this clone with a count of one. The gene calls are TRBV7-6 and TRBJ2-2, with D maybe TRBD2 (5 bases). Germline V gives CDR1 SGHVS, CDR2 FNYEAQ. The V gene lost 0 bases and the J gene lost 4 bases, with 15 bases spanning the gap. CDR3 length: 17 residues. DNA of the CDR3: TGTGCCAGCAGCTTAGCGACCGGGATTTGGACCACCGGGGAGCTGTTTTTT. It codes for CASSLATGIWTTGELFF.

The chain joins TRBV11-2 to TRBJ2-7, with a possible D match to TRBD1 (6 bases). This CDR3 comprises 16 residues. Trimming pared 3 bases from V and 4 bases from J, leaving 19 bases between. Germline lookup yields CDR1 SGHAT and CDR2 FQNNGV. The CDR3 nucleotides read TGTGCCAGCAGCTTTAGTCCCACCCAGGGGCAATACGAGCAGTACTTC. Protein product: CASSFSPTQGQYEQYF.

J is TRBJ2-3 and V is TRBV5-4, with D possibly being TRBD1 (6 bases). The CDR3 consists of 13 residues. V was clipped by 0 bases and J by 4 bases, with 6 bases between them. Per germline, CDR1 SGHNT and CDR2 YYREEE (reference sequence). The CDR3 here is CASSLEGADTQYF. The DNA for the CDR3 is TGTGCCAGCAGCTTGGAGGGGGCAGATACGCAGTATTTT. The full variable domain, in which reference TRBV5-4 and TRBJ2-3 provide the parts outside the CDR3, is ETGVTQSPTHLIKTRGQQVTLRCSSQSGHNTVSWYQQALGQGPQFIFQYYREEENGRGNFPPRFSGLQFPNYSSELNVNALELDDSALYLCASSLEGADTQYFGPGTRLTVL.

For the CDR3, the DNA is TGCGCCAGCAGCACCGGACAGAGGACAGATACGCAGTATTTT. Its translation is CASSTGQRTDTQYF. V gene TRBV5-1 combines with J gene TRBJ2-3, with D perhaps matching TRBD1 (6 bases). This CDR3 has 14 amino acids. The germline V gene encodes CDR1 SGHRS and CDR2 YFSETQ. Trimming shortened V by 4 bases and J by 3 bases, and 12 bases separated the two germline ends.

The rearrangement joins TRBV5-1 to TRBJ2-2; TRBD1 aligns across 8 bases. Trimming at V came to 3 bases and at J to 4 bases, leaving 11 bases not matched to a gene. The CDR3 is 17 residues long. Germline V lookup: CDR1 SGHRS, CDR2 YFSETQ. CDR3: CASSSSAGGGITGELFF. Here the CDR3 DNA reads TGCGCCAGCAGCTCTTCGGCAGGGGGCGGAATCACCGGGGAGCTGTTTTTT.

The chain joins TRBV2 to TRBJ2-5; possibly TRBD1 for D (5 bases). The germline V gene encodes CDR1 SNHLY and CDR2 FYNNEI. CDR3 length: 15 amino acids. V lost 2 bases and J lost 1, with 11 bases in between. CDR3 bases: TGTGCCAGCAGTGAATGGGGAAGGGGCCAAGAGACCCAGTACTTC. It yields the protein CASSEWGRGQETQYF.

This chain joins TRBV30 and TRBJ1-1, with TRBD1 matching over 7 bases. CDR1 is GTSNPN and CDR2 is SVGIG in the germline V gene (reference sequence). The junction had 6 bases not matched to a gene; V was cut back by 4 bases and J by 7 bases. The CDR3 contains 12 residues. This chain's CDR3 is CAWTRGLGEAFF. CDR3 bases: TGTGCCTGGACTAGGGGGCTGGGTGAAGCTTTCTTT.

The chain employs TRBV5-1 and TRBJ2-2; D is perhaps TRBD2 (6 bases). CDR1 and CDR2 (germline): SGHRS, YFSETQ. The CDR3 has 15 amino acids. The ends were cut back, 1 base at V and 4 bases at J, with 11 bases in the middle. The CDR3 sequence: CASSLPGGATGELFF. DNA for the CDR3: TGCGCCAGCAGCTTGCCCGGGGGAGCCACCGGGGAGCTGTTTTTT.